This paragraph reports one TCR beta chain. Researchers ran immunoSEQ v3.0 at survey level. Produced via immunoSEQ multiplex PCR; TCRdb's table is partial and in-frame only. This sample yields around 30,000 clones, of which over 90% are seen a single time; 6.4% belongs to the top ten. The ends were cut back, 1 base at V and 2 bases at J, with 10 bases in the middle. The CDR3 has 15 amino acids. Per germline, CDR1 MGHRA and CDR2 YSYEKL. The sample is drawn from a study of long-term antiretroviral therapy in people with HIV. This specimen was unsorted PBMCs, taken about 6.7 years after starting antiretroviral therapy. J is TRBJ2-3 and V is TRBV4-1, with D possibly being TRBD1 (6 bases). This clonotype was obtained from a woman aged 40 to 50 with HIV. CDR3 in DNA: TGCGCCAGCAGCCAAGGCGGACAGTACACAGATACGCAGTATTTT. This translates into CASSQGGQYTDTQYF.